This T cell receptor (beta chain) was sequenced in a study of shared clonotypes between healthy human individuals. Study-wide points: The rarefaction results pointed to incomplete sorted-subset sequencing despite large depth. Estimated richness was generally greater in naive than memory subsets.

Replicate PCRs for sorted subsets used around 200 ng DNA; this equaled 25,000 to 30,000 T cell genomes. Using immunoSEQ multiplex PCR, the repertoire was profiled, and TCRdb retains in-frame clones only, with some absent. The table lists about 580,000 clones, 95% to 98% of them singletons. Naive CD8 cells were CD45RO-negative, positively selected for CCR7, excluding terminally differentiated effector memory CD45RA+ cells. A note on this clone: The antigen is undetermined.

The CDR3 extends over 17 amino acids. CDR1 MNHEY and CDR2 SMNVEV come from the germline V gene (reference sequence). The ends were cut back, 4 bases at V and 4 bases at J, with 23 bases in the middle. J is TRBJ2-7 and V is TRBV27; the D gene is possibly TRBD1 (6 bases). The TCR comes from a young man in good health. Specimen: naive CD8+ T cells sorted from blood. The DNA for the CDR3 is TGTGCCAGCAGTTCACCCGATATTTTAGGACAGAATTACGAGCAGTACTTC. This codes for CASSSPDILGQNYEQYF.